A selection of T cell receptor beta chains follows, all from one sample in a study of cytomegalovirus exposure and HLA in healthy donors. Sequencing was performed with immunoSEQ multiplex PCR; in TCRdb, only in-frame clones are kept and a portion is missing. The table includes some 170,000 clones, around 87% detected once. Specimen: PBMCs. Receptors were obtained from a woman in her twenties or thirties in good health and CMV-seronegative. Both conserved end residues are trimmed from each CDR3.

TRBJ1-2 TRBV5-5 ASSYRDGNFYGYT
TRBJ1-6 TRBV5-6 ASSFFPGTDYNSPLH
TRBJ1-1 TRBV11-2 ASRPRGADTEAF
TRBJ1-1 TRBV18 ASSPRTNKNTEAF
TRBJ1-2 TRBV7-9 ASSLEVGRGPSYGYT
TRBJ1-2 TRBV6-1 ASSASGYGYT
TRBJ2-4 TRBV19 ASSIRDRGNIQY
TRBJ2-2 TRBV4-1 ASSQEKRGLIGELF
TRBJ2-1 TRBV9 ASSRGGLAGISSYNEQF
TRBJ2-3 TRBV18 ASSPLAGMASTDTQY
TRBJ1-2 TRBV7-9 ASSVLVVEPRDGYT
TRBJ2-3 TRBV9 ASSVGGGGTDTQY
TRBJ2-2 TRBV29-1 SVRKISAGELF
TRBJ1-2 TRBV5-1 ASSIPDRDYGYT
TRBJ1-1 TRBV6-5 ASSYFGGIGTEAF
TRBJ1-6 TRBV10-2 ASSDRGNSPLH
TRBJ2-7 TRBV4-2 ASSRTRQGREQY
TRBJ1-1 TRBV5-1 ASSLSGGYTEAF
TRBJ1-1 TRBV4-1 ASSQYSGGISEAF
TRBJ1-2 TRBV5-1 ASSLALADYGYT
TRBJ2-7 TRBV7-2 ASSPDRGVPTIREQY
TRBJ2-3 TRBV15 ATSMGAVGADTQY
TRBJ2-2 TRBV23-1 ASSQTRLAGRSGGELF
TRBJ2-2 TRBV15 ATSRDRRTPKELTGELF
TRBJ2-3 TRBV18 ASSPTSYRGRRTDTQY
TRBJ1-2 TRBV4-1 ASSQVQGVSSYGYT
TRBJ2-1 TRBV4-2 ASSQNQGMSEQF
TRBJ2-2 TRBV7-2 ASSTHRGPNTGELF
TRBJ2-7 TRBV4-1 ASSQVQSEPRDEQY
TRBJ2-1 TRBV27 ASGSGWGGQGDHEQF
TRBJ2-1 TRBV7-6 ASSPSSPRGIGYNEQF
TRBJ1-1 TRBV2 ASSNRTGGV
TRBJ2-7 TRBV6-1 ASSQGISYEQY
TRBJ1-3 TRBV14 ASSPTGVSGNTIY
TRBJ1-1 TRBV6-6 ASKGAKNTEAF
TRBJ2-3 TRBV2 ASSEVAGGLDTQY
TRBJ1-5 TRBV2 ASSPTGNNQPQH
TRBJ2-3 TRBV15 ATSSDRTGSRDTQY
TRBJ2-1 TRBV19 ASSIGGGAGNEQF
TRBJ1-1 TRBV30 AWSVARGRTNTEAF
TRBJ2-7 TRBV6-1 ASSVATLSEQY
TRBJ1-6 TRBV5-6 ASSLRGYSPLH
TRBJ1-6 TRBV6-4 ASREQTGGNSPLH
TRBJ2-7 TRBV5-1 ASSPDNSYEQY
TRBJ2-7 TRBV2 ASKSGEQY
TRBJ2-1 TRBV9 ASSLGTLGAREQF
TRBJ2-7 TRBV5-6 ASSPRLGSYEQY
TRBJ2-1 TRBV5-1 ASRKDSNNEQF
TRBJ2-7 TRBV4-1 ASSQVYDLAHEQY
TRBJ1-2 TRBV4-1 ASSQQGGYGYT
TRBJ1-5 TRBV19 ASSMRSQVGVDRYSNQPQH
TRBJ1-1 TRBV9 ASSARGQSTAEAF
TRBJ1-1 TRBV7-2 ASSSDSPEAF
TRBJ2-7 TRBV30 ACLLRTGGSYEQY
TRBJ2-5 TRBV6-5 ASSYAGSQY
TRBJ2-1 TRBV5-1 ASSVGTSGRHEQF
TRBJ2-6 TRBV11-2 ASSLGRSPNVLT
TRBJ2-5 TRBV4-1 ASSQVGGTSGGQETQY